This T cell receptor beta chain is from a study of identical twins. Findings and caveats of the study: Recombination models fit unrelated individuals' TCR alpha sharing but underestimated twins'. Excess twin sharing in beta out-of-frame sequences was weaker.

TCRdb ran MiXCR on the 5' RACE reads and lists one entry per CDR3 protein. The table includes hundreds of thousands of distinct CDR3 sequences, 6% to 9% detected once. Trimming stripped 5 bases from V and 5 bases from J, with 18 bases between. In germline, CDR1 is SGHTA, CDR2 FQGNSA. The CDR3 contains 15 residues. Details on this clonotype: Its antigen is not known.

This sample was also put to use in a study of yellow fever vaccine responses in identical twins.

The chain recombines TRBV7-2 with TRBJ2-5, with D possibly TRBD1 on 5 matching bases. Sequenced sample: memory (CD45RO+) T cells sorted from blood. The clonotype originates from a woman between 18 and 29 years old in good health. The CDR3 region has the DNA TGTGCCAGCAGCCGTAACCCTGGCAGGGTTGAGACCCAGTACTTC. Its protein is CASSRNPGRVETQYF.